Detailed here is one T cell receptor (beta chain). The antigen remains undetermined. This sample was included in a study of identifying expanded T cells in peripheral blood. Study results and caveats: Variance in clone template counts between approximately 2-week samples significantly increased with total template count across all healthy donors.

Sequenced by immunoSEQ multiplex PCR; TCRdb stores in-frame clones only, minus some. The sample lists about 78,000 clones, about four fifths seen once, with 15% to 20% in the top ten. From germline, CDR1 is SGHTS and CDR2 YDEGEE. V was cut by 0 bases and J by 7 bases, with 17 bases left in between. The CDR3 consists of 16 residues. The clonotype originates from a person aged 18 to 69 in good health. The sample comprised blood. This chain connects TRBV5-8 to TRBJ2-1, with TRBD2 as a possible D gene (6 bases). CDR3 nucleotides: TGTGCCAGCAGCTTGGCCTTGGGCCTGGGGGGAAATGAGCAGTTCTTC. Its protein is CASSLALGLGGNEQFF.